The clone carrying this T cell receptor (beta chain) was seen at least ten times. Its antigen remains unidentified. Looked up from germline, CDR1 is SGHTA and CDR2 is FQGTGA. Trimming shortened V by 5 bases and J by 8 bases, and 18 bases separated the two germline ends. The CDR3 totals 14 residues. 5'-RACE, quantitative and with molecular barcodes, yielded the TCR beta libraries. TCRdb re-derived calls from the 5' RACE reads in MiXCR, one entry per CDR3 protein. The table lists some 130,000 distinct CDR3 sequences, more than 5.5% of them singletons. This sample stems from a study of CD8 T cells in ankylosing spondylitis. Study conclusions and caveats: Within peripheral blood, clones linked to disease were CD8+ and relatively rare. From matched ankylosing spondylitis synovial fluid, disease-linked clones were reportedly recovered at significantly enriched levels. There was a TCR beta motif, made of roughly eight highly homologous variants, that appeared characteristic of ankylosing spondylitis blood.

The chain recombines TRBV7-3 with TRBJ1-2, with a possible D match to TRBD1 (6 bases). The sample comprised blood, either unsorted or a sorted T cell fraction (not recorded which). The clonotype originates from a female donor with ankylosing spondylitis or in good health (not recorded which). The CDR3 DNA reads TGTGCCAGCAGCAACAACAGGGATTTAGGCGGCTACACCTTC. Translation gives CASSNNRDLGGYTF.